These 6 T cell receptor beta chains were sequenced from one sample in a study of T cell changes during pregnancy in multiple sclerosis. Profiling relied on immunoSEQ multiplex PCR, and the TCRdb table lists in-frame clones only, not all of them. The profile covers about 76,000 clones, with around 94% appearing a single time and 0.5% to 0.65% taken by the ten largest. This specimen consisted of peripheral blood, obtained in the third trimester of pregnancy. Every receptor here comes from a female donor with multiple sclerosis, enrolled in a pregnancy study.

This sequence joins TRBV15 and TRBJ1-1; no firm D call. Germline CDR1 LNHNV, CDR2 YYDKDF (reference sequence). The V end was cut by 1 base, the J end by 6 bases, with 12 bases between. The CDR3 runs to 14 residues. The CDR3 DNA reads TGTGCCACCAGCAGAGTAGGCGGGGAGGCTGAAGCTTTCTTT. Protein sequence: CATSRVGGEAEAFF. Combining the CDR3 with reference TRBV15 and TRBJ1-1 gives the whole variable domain DAMVIQNPRYQVTQFGKPVTLSCSQTLNHNVMYWYQQKSSQAPKLLFHYYDKDFNNEADTPDNFQSRRPNTSFCFLDIRSPGLGDTAMYLCATSRVGGEAEAFFGQGTRLTVV.

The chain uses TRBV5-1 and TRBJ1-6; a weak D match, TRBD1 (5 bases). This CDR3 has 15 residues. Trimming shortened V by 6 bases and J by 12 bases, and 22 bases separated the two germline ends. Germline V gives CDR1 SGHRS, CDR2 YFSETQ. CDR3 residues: CASKLSGAARGPLHF. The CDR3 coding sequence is TGCGCCAGCAAGCTAAGCGGGGCGGCAAGGGGACCCCTCCACTTT.

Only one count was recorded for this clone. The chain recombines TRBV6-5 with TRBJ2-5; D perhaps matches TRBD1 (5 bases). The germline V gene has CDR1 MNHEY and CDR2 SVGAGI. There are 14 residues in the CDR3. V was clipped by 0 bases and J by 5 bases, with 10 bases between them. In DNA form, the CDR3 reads TGTGCCAGCAGTTACTCGCCAGGGCGGGAGACCCAGTACTTC. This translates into CASSYSPGRETQYF.

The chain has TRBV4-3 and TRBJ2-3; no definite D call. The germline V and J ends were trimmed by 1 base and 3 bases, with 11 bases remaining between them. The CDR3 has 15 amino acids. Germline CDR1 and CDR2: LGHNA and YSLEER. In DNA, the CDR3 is TGCGCCAGCAGCCAAGGCGGCCCCGGTACAGATACGCAGTATTTT. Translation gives CASSQGGPGTDTQYF.

The CDR3 region has the DNA TGTGCCAGCAGCTTACAAGCAGGGCCTGATCAGCCCCAGCATTTT. As protein: CASSLQAGPDQPQHF. The chain is built from TRBV7-2 and TRBJ1-5; tentatively, D is TRBD1 (5 bases). The CDR3 has 15 residues. Trimming shortened V by 2 bases and J by 5 bases, and 13 bases separated the two germline ends. CDR1 SGHTA and CDR2 FQGNSA come from the germline V gene.

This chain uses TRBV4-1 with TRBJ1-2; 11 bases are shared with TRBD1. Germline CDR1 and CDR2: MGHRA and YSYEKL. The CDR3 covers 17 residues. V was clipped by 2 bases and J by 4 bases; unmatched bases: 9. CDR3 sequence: CASSQFGQGAFSYGYTF. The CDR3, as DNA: TGCGCCAGCAGCCAATTTGGACAGGGGGCGTTTAGCTATGGCTACACCTTC.